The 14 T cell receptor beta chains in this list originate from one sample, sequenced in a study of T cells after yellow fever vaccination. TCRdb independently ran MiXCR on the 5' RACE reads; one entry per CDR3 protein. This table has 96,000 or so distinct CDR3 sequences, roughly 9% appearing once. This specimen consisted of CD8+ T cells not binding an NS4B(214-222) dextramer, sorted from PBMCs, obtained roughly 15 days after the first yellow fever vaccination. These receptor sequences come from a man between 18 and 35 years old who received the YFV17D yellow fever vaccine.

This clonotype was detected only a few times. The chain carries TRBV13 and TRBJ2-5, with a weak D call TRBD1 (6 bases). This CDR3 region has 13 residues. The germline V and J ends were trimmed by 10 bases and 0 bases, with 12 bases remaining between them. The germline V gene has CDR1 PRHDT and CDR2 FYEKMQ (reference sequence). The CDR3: CATRQANQETQYF. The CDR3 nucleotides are TGTGCCACCCGACAGGCTAACCAAGAGACCCAGTACTTC.

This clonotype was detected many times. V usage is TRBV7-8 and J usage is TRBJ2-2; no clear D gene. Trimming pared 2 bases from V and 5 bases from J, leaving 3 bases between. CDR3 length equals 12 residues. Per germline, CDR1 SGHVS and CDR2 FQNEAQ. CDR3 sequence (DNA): TGTGCCAGCAGCTTAACAACCGGGGAGCTGTTTTTT. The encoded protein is CASSLTTGELFF.

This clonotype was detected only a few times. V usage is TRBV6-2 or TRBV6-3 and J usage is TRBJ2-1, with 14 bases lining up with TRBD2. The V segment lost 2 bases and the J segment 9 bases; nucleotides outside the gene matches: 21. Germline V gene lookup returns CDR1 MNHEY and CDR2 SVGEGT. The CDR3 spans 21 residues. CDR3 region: CASSYLHLTSGGAHIRSEQFF. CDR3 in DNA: TGTGCCAGCAGTTACCTCCATCTGACTAGCGGGGGGGCACACATTCGGAGTGAGCAGTTCTTC.

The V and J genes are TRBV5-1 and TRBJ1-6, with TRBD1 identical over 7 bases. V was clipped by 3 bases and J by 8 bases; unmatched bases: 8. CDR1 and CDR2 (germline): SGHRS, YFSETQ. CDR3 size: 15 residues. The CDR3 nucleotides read TGCGCCAGCAGCTCGACAGGGTTATTAGATTCACCCCTCCACTTT. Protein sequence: CASSSTGLLDSPLHF.

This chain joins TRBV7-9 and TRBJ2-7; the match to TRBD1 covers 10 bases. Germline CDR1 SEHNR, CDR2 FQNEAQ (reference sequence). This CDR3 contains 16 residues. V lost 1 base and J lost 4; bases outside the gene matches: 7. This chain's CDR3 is CASSLGGRDRGYEQYF. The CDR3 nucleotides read TGTGCCAGCAGCTTAGGGGGCCGGGACAGGGGTTACGAGCAGTACTTC.

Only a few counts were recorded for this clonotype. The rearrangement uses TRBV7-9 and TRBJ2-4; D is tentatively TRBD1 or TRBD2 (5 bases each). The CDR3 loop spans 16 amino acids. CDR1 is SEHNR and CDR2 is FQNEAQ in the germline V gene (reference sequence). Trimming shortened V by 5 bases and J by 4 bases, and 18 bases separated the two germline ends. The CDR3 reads CASSERSGTPKNIQYF. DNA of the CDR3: TGTGCCAGCAGCGAACGATCCGGGACCCCGAAAAACATTCAGTACTTC.

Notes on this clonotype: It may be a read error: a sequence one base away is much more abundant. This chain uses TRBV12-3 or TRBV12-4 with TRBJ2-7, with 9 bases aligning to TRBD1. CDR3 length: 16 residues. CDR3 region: CVSSLLTGGSSYEQYF. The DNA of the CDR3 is TGTGTCAGCAGTTTATTGACAGGGGGGAGCTCCTACGAGCAGTACTTC.

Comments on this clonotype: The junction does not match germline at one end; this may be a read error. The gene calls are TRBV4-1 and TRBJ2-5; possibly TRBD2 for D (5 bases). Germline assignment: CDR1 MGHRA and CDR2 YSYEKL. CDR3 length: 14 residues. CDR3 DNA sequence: TGCGCCCGCAGCCAAGACGCTGGGGAGGAGACCCAGTACTTC. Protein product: CARSQDAGEETQYF.

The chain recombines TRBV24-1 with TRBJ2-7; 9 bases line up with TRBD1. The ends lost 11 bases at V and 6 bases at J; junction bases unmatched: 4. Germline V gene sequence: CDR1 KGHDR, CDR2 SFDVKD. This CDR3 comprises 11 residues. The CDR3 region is CASPTGGEQYV. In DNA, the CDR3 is TGTGCCAGCCCGACAGGGGGCGAGCAGTACGTC.

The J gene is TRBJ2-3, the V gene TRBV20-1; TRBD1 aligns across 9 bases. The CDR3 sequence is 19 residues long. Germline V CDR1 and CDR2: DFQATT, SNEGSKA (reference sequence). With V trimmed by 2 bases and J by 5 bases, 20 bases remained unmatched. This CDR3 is CSARPKRPSGTGYLDTQYF. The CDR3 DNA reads TGCAGTGCTAGACCAAAGAGACCAAGTGGGACAGGGTATCTAGATACGCAGTATTTT.

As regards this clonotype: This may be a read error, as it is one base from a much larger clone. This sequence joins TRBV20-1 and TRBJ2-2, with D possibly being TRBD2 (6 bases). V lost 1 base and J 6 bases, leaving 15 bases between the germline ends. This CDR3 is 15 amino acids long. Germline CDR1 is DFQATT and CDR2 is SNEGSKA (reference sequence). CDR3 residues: CSARGTNGESGELFF. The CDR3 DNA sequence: TGCAGTGCTAGAGGGACTAACGGGGAATCCGGGGAGCTGTTTTTT.

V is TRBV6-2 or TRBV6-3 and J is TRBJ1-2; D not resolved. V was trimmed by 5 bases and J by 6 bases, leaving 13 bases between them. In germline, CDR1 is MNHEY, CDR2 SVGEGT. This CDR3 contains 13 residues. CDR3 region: CASSAVGIHGYTF. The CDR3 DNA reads TGTGCCAGCAGTGCAGTAGGGATTCATGGCTACACCTTC.

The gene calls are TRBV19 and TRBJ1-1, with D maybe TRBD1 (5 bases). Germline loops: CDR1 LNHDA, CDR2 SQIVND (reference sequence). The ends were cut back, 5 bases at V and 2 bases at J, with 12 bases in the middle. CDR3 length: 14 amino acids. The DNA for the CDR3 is TGTGCCAGTAGTTTGGTCGGGGGTAACACTGAAGCTTTCTTT. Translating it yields CASSLVGGNTEAFF. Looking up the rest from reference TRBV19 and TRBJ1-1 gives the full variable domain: DGGITQSPKYLFRKEGQNVTLSCEQNLNHDAMYWYRQDPGQGLRLIYYSQIVNDFQKGDIAEGYSVSREKKESFPLTVTSAQKNPTAFYLCASSLVGGNTEAFFGQGTRLTVV.

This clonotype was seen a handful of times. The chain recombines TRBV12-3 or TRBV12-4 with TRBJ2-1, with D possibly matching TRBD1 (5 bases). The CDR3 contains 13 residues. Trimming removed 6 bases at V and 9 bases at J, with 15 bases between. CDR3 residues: CASRPTDRAEQFF. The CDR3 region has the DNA TGTGCCAGCAGACCTACCGACAGAGCTGAGCAGTTCTTC.